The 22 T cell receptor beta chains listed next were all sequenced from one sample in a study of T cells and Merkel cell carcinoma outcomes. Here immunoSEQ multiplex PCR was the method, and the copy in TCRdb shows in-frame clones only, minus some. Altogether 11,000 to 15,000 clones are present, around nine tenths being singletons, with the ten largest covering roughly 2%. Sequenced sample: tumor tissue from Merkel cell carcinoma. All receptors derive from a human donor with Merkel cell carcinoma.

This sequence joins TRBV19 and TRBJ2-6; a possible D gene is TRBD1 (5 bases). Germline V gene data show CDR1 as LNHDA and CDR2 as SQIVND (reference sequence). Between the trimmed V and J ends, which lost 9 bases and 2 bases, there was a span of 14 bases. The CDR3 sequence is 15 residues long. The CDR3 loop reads CASNGLGAGANVLTF. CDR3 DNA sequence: TGTGCCAGCAATGGGTTAGGGGCTGGGGCCAACGTCCTGACTTTC.

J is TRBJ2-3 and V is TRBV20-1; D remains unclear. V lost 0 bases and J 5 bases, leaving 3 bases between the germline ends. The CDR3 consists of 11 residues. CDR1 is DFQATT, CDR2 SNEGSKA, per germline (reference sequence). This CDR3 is CSARDRDTQYF. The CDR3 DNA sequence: TGCAGTGCTAGAGACAGAGATACGCAGTATTTT.

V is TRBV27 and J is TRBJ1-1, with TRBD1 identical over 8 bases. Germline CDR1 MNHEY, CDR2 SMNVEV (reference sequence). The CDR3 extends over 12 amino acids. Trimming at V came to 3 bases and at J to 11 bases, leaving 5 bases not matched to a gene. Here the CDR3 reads CASSFTGGVAFF. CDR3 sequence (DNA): TGTGCCAGCAGTTTTACAGGGGGGGTGGCTTTCTTT.

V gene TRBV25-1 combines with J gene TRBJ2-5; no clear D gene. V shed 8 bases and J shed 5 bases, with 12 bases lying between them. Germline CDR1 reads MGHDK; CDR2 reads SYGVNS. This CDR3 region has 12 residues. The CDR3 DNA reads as TGTGCCAGCGAAACCCTCCAGGAGACCCAGTACTTC. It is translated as CASETLQETQYF.

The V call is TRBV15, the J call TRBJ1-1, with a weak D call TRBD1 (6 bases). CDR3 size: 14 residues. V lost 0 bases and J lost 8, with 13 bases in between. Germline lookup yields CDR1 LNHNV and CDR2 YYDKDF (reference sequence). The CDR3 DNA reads TGTGCCACCAGCAGAGATCAGGCCGGGACAGAAGCTTTCTTT. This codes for CATSRDQAGTEAFF.

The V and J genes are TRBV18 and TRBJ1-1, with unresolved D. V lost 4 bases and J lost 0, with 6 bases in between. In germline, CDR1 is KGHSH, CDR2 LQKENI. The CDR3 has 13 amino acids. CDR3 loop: CASSLIMNTEAFF. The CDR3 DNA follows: TGTGCCAGCTCACTAATCATGAACACTGAAGCTTTCTTT. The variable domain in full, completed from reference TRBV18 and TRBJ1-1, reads NAGVMQNPRHLVRRRGQEARLRCSPMKGHSHVYWYRQLPEEGLKFMVYLQKENIIDESGMPKERFSAEFPKEGPSILRIQQVVRGDSAAYFCASSLIMNTEAFFGQGTRLTVV.

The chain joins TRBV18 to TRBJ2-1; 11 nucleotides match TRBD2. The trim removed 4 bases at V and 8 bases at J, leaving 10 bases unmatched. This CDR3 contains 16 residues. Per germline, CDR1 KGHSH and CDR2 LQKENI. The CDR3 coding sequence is TGTGCCAGCTCACTAGAGTCTACTAGCGGGAGTGATGAGCAGTTCTTC. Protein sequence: CASSLESTSGSDEQFF. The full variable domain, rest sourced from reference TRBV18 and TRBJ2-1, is NAGVMQNPRHLVRRRGQEARLRCSPMKGHSHVYWYRQLPEEGLKFMVYLQKENIIDESGMPKERFSAEFPKEGPSILRIQQVVRGDSAAYFCASSLESTSGSDEQFFGPGTRLTVL.

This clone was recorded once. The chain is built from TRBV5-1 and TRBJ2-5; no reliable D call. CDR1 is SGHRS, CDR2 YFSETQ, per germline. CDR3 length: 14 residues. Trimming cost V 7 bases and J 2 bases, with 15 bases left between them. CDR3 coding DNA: TGCGCCAGCCGTATGGACGCAGAGCAAGAGACCCAGTACTTC. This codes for CASRMDAEQETQYF.

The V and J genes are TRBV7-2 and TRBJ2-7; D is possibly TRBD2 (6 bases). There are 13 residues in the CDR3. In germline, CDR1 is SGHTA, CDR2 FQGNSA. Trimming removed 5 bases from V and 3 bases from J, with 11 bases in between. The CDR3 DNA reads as TGTGCCAGCAGCCCGGGACTGGACTACGAGCAGTACTTC. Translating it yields CASSPGLDYEQYF. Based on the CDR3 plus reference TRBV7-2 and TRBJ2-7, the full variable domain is GAGVSQSPSNKVTEKGKDVELRCDPISGHTALYWYRQSLGQGLEFLIYFQGNSAPDKSGLPSDRFSAERTGGSVSTLTIQRTQQEDSAVYLCASSPGLDYEQYFGPGTRLTVT.

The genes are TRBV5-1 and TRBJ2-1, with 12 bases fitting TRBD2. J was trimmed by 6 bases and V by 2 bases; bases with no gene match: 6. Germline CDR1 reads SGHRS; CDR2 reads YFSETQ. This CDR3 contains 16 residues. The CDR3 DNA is TGCGCCAGCAGCTTCACCCTAGCGGGGGGGCCCAATGAGCAGTTCTTC. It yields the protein CASSFTLAGGPNEQFF.

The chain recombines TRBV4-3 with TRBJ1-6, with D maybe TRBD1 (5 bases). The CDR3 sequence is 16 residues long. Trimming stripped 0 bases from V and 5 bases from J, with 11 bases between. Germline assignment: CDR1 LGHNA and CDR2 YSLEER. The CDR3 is CASSQEREGNNSPLHF. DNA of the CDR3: TGCGCCAGCAGCCAAGAAAGGGAGGGGAATAATTCACCCCTCCACTTT.

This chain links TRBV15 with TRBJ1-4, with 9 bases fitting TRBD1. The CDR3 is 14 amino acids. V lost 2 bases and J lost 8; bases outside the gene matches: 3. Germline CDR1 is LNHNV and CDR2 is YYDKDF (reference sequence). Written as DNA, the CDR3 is TGTGCCACCAGCAGACTGGACAGGGGAGAAAAACTGTTTTTT. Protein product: CATSRLDRGEKLFF.

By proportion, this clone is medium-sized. The CDR3 DNA reads TGTGCCAGCAGTCCTGTTTCGGGGTCCCACAATGAGCAGTTCTTC. Amino acid sequence: CASSPVSGSHNEQFF. The genes are TRBV28 and TRBJ2-1; a possible D gene is TRBD2 (5 bases). CDR3 length: 15 amino acids. The V and J ends lost 5 bases and 5 bases respectively, with 16 bases between them. Per the germline V gene, CDR1 is MDHEN and CDR2 is SYDVKM.

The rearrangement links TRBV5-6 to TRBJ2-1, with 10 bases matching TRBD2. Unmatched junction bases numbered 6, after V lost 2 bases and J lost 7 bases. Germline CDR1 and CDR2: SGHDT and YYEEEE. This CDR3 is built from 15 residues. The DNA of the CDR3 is TGTGCCAGCAGCTTAGTAGCGGGGGGACGGAATGAGCAGTTCTTC. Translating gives CASSLVAGGRNEQFF.

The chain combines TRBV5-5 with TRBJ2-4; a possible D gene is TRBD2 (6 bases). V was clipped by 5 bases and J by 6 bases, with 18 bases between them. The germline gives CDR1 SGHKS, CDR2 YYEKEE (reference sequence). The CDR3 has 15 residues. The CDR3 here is CASSSTTRGPNIQYF. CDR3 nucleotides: TGTGCCAGCAGTTCGACCACGCGGGGTCCAAACATTCAGTACTTC.

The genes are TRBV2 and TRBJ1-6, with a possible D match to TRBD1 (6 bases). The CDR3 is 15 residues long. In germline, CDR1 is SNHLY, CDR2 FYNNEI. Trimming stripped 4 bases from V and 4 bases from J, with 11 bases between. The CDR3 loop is CASSGTQGYNSPLHF. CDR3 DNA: TGTGCCAGCAGTGGGACACAGGGTTATAATTCACCCCTCCACTTT.

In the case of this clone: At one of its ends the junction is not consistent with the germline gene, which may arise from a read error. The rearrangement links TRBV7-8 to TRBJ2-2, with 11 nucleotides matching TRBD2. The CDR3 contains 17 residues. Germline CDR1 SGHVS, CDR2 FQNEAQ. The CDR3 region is CASTLRASGRSSGELFF. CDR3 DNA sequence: TGTGCCAGCACCTTAAGGGCTAGCGGGAGGTCCTCCGGGGAGCTGTTTTTT.

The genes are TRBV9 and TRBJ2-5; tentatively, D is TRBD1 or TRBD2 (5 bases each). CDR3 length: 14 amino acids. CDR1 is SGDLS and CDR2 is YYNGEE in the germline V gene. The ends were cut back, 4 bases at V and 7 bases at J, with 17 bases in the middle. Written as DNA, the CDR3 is TGTGCCAGCAGCACGGGGCTTAACCAGGCGACCCAGTACTTC. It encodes CASSTGLNQATQYF. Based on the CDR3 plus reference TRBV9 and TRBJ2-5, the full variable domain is DSGVTQTPKHLITATGQRVTLRCSPRSGDLSVYWYQQSLDQGLQFLIQYYNGEERAKGNILERFSAQQFPDLHSELNLSSLELGDSALYFCASSTGLNQATQYFGPGTRLLVL.

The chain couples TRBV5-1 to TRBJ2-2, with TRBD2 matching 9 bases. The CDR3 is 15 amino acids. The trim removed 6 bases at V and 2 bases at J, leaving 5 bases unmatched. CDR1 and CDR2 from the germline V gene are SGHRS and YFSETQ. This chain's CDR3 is CASTLLAGNTGELFF. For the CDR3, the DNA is TGCGCCAGCACCCTTCTAGCGGGAAACACCGGGGAGCTGTTTTTT. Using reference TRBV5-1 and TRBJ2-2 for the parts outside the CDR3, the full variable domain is KAGVTQTPRYLIKTRGQQVTLSCSPISGHRSVSWYQQTPGQGLQFLFEYFSETQRNKGNFPGRFSGRQFSNSRSEMNVSTLELGDSALYLCASTLLAGNTGELFFGEGSRLTVL.

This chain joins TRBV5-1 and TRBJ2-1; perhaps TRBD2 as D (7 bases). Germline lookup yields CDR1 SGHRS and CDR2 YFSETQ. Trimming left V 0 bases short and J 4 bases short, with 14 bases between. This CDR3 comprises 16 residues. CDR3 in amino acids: CASSLEAGALYNEQFF. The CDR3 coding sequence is TGCGCCAGCAGCTTGGAGGCGGGGGCCTTATACAATGAGCAGTTCTTC.

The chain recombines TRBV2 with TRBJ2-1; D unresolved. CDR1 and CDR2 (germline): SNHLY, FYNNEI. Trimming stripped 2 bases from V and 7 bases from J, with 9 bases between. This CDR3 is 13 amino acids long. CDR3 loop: CASSEQTWNEQFF. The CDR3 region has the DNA TGTGCCAGCAGTGAACAAACATGGAATGAGCAGTTCTTC.

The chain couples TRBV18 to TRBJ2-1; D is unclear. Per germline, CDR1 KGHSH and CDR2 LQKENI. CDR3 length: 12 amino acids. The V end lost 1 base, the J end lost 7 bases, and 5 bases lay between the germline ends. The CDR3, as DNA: TGTGCCAGCTCACCACAGAGTAATGAGCAGTTCTTC. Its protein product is CASSPQSNEQFF.